This T cell receptor beta chain was sequenced for a study of T cells in Graves' hyperthyroidism and ophthalmopathy. Study-level results: Most clonotypes expanded in thyroid above 0.001 were likewise present in blood.

TCR beta CDR3 regions were amplified from RNA transcripts. Using the HTBI primer set, a first-round RT-PCR was run on the TCR CDR3. Using its own MiXCR run on the multiplex PCR reads, TCRdb lists one record per CDR3 protein. Among under 650,000 distinct CDR3 sequences listed, around 15% were seen once. This clonotype was observed many times. Its antigen remains unidentified. Graves' hyperthyroidism was deemed stable absent ophthalmopathy progression within 18 months. Hyperthyroidism was newly diagnosed in patients aged 18 to 65 (duration under 2 months). The authors took PBMCs from 10 ml fresh peripheral blood. Germline V gives CDR1 MDHEN, CDR2 SYDVKM. Trimming took off 7 bases at V and 3 bases at J, with 16 bases between the two ends. The CDR3 extends over 14 amino acids.

The sample was blood. The V gene is TRBV28, the J gene TRBJ2-7; D assignment may be TRBD1 or TRBD2 (5 bases each). The source of this sequence is a woman in her twenties or thirties with Graves' hyperthyroidism. CDR3 sequence reads: CASTRRGMYYEQYF. CDR3 in DNA: TGTGCCAGCACTCGCCGGGGCATGTACTACGAGCAGTACTTC.